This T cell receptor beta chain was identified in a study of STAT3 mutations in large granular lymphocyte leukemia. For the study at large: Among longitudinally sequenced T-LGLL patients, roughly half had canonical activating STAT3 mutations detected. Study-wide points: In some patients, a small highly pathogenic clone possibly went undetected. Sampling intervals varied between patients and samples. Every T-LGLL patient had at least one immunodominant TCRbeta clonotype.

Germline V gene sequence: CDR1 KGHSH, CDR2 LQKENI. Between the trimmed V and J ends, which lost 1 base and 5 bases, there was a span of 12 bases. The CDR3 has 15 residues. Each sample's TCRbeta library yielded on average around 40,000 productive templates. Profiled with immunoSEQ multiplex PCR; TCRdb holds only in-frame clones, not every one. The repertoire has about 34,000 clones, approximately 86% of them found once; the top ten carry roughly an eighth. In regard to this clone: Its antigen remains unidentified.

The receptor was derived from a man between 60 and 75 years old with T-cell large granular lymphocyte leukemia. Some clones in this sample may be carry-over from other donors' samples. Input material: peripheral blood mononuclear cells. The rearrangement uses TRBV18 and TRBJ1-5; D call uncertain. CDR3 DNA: TGTGCCAGCTCACCACGGACTGGCCGGGATCAGCCCCAGCATTTT. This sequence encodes CASSPRTGRDQPQHF.